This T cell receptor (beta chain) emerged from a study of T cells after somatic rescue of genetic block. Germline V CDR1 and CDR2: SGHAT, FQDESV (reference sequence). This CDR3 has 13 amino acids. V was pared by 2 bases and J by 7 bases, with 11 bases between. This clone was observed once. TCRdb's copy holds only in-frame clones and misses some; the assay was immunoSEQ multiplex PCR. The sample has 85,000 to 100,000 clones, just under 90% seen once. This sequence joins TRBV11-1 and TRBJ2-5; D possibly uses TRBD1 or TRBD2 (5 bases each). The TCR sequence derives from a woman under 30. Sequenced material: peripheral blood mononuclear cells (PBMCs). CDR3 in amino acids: CASSLPGTPTQYF. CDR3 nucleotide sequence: TGTGCCAGCAGCTTACCCGGGACCCCGACCCAGTACTTC. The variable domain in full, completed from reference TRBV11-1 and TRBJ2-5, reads EAEVAQSPRYKITEKSQAVAFWCDPISGHATLYWYRQILGQGPELLVQFQDESVVDDSQLPKDRFSAERLKGVDSTLKIQPAELGDSAMYLCASSLPGTPTQYFGPGTRLLVL.